Below are 32 T cell receptor beta chains sequenced from a single sample in a study of CD8+CD57+ T cells in acquired aplastic anemia (dated by TCRdb to the late 2010s). The patients picked for sequencing were ones in whom flow cytometry had shown an expansion of CD8+CD57+ cells. These reads were obtained on an Illumina HiSeq 2000. Genomic DNA was used as template for profiling of TCR beta VDJ combinations and CDR3 sequences. In TCRdb, the public reads were trimmed at Q25 with fastp and aligned with MiXCR, with productive beta chains retained. Each entry merges the rows of one CDR3 protein and shows their most common DNA and genes. The sample contains 200,000 or so distinct CDR3 sequences, roughly 50% of them found a single time. The ten largest clonotypes hold about 20% of the sample. The source material was sorted CD4+, CD8+, or CD8+CD57+ T cells (not recorded which) from PBMCs. These receptor sequences come from a human donor with aplastic anemia.

This clonotype came up many times. This chain links TRBV7-8 with TRBJ1-2; 9 positions agree with TRBD1. J gave up 2 bases and V 5 bases, and 6 bases lay outside the gene matches. Germline V CDR1 and CDR2: SGHVS, FQNEAQ. This CDR3 spans 15 amino acids. CDR3 sequence: CASSQQTGGNYGYTF. CDR3 DNA: TGTGCCAGCAGCCAGCAGACAGGGGGGAACTATGGCTACACCTTC.

This clonotype was detected ten times or more. V usage is TRBV19 and J usage is TRBJ2-2; 8 bases map to TRBD2. The trim removed 6 bases at V and 7 bases at J, leaving 16 bases unmatched. Germline values: CDR1 LNHDA, CDR2 SQIVND (reference sequence). The CDR3 has 17 residues. The DNA for the CDR3 is TGTGCCAGTAGCTTTGCCCCGGGACTAGTGGGTGTCGGGGAGCTGTTTTTT. As protein: CASSFAPGLVGVGELFF.

This chain connects TRBV2 to TRBJ1-5; 7 nucleotides match TRBD1. The V gene's germline CDR1 is SNHLY and CDR2 FYNNEI. The CDR3 has 16 amino acids. With 2 bases clipped from V and 3 bases from J, the junction kept 7 bases outside the gene matches. CDR3 loop: CASSEYGTAINQPQHF. The CDR3 DNA reads as TGTGCCAGCAGTGAATACGGGACAGCAATCAATCAGCCCCAGCATTTT.

The chain combines TRBV19 with TRBJ2-2; maybe TRBD1 (6 bases). The germline V gene has CDR1 LNHDA and CDR2 SQIVND (reference sequence). The CDR3 has 15 amino acids. Trimming removed 3 bases at V and 3 bases at J, with 11 bases between. The CDR3 region has the DNA TGTGCCAGTAGTATTCAGGGGATCGACACCGGGGAGCTGTTTTTT. It yields the protein CASSIQGIDTGELFF.

This sequence joins TRBV19 and TRBJ1-2; D is perhaps TRBD1 (6 bases). Trimming took 5 bases from V and 7 from J, leaving 20 bases between them. The CDR3 has 15 residues. In germline, CDR1 is LNHDA, CDR2 SQIVND (reference sequence). CDR3 DNA sequence: TGTGCCAGTAGTTGGGGGCAGATAGCATCCTCTGGCTACACCTTC. Translating it yields CASSWGQIASSGYTF.

CDR3: CASSGPTGTQPQHF. CDR3 in DNA: TGTGCCAGCAGCGGCCCCACGGGGACTCAGCCCCAGCATTTT. The rearrangement links TRBV7-2 to TRBJ1-5, with D perhaps TRBD1 (5 bases). Germline CDR1 SGHTA, CDR2 FQGNSA. Between the trimmed V and J ends, which lost 5 bases and 6 bases, there was a span of 14 bases. The length of the CDR3 is 14 residues.

V usage is TRBV9 and J usage is TRBJ2-1; 9 positions match TRBD1. CDR3 length: 17 amino acids. The J segment lost 4 bases and the V segment lost 2 bases, leaving 10 bases of the junction unmatched. In germline, CDR1 is SGDLS, CDR2 YYNGEE. For the CDR3, the DNA is TGTGCCAGCAGCGTGGGTACCGGGACAGGGATTTACAATGAGCAGTTCTTC. Its translation: CASSVGTGTGIYNEQFF.

This clonotype was seen at least ten times. V and J are TRBV13 and TRBJ2-7; 7 bases match TRBD1. Germline loops: CDR1 PRHDT, CDR2 FYEKMQ (reference sequence). V lost 3 bases to trimming and J lost 3 bases; unmatched junction nucleotides: 2. The CDR3 totals 13 residues. The CDR3 loop is CASSFSGGYEQYF. The CDR3, as DNA: TGTGCCAGCAGCTTCTCAGGGGGCTACGAGCAGTACTTC. The variable domain in full, completed from reference TRBV13 and TRBJ2-7, reads AAGVIQSPRHLIKEKRETATLKCYPIPRHDTVYWYQQGPGQDPQFLISFYEKMQSDKGSIPDRFSAQQFSDYHSELNMSSLELGDSALYFCASSFSGGYEQYFGPGTRLTVT.

This clonotype was picked up many times. CDR3 residues: CASRTGQGDLNTEAFF. DNA for the CDR3: TGTGCCAGCAGAACAGGACAGGGTGACTTGAACACTGAAGCTTTCTTT. The chain combines TRBV11-1 with TRBJ1-1; 8 bases are shared with TRBD1. Germline V gene sequence: CDR1 SGHAT, CDR2 FQDESV (reference sequence). Germline trimming cut 6 bases from V and 0 bases from J; bases unmatched to any gene: 9. The CDR3 has 16 amino acids.

The chain employs TRBV9 and TRBJ1-1; a weak D match, TRBD1 (5 bases). Germline CDR1 reads SGDLS; CDR2 reads YYNGEE. The CDR3 extends over 13 amino acids. V was clipped by 0 bases and J by 7 bases, with 10 bases between them. The CDR3 DNA reads TGTGCCAGCAGCGTAGACGCGGGGGGTGAAGCTTTCTTT. Translated, it gives CASSVDAGGEAFF.

At least ten counts were recorded for this clonotype. This chain joins TRBV2 and TRBJ2-7, with TRBD1 identical over 8 bases. CDR1 is SNHLY, CDR2 FYNNEI, per germline. This CDR3 is 18 amino acids long. The V and J ends lost 2 bases and 6 bases, in that order; junction bases with no gene match: 18. The CDR3 sequence: CASSETGTGRLLLSEQYF. The CDR3 region has the DNA TGTGCCAGCAGTGAAACCGGGACAGGTCGGCTTTTGTTGAGCGAGCAGTACTTC.

This clonotype appeared many times. The chain joins TRBV6-1 to TRBJ1-6; no clear D. Trimming cost V 3 bases and J 10 bases, with 7 bases left between them. This CDR3 region has 12 residues. Germline V gene sequence: CDR1 MNHNS, CDR2 SASEGT. This chain's CDR3 is CASSDWGSPLHF. The CDR3 bases are TGTGCCAGCAGTGATTGGGGATCACCCCTCCACTTT.

The chain links TRBV2 to TRBJ2-1; 9 bases fit TRBD2. CDR1 SNHLY and CDR2 FYNNEI come from the germline V gene. The CDR3 has 15 amino acids. V gave up 2 bases and J gave up 7 bases; unmatched junction bases: 6. This CDR3 reads CASSERASGENEQFF. As DNA, the CDR3 is TGTGCCAGCAGTGAAAGGGCTAGCGGGGAGAATGAGCAGTTCTTC. The whole variable domain, filled in from reference TRBV2 and TRBJ2-1, reads EPEVTQTPSHQVTQMGQEVILRCVPISNHLYFYWYRQILGQKVEFLVSFYNNEISEKSEIFDDQFSVERPDGSNFTLKIRSTKLEDSAMYFCASSERASGENEQFFGPGTRLTVL.

This clonotype was counted ten times or more. The chain recombines TRBV5-8 with TRBJ1-4; D unclear. The ends were cut back, 2 bases at V and 6 bases at J, with 14 bases in the middle. CDR3 length: 15 residues. The germline gives CDR1 SGHTS, CDR2 YDEGEE. The CDR3 region is CASSFTAGRDEKLFF. The CDR3 nucleotides read TGTGCCAGCAGCTTCACAGCGGGGAGGGATGAAAAACTGTTTTTT.

The J gene is TRBJ2-7, the V gene TRBV4-1; D call uncertain. Trimming took 1 base from V and 3 from J, leaving 13 bases between them. Germline CDR1 MGHRA, CDR2 YSYEKL. The CDR3 consists of 15 residues. The CDR3 region has the DNA TGCGCCAGCAGCCAAGTGACCGGGCCAGTCTACGAGCAGTACTTC. It codes for CASSQVTGPVYEQYF.

This clonotype showed up just a few times. Since a much larger clone is just one base distant, this may be a read error. The rearrangement uses TRBV2 and TRBJ1-5, with D perhaps matching TRBD1 (5 bases). This CDR3 comprises 12 residues. Trimming took 6 bases from V and 5 from J, leaving 8 bases between them. In germline, CDR1 is SNHLY, CDR2 FYNNEI. Written as DNA, the CDR3 is TGTGCCAGCAGGAGGGACGATCAGCCCCAGCATTTT. As protein: CASRRDDQPQHF.

This clonotype has a count of ten or more. V and J are TRBV3-1 and TRBJ2-5, with D hard to call. The CDR3 spans 15 residues. Germline V gene data show CDR1 as LGHDT and CDR2 as YNNKEL (reference sequence). V dropped 0 bases and J dropped 4 bases, with 12 bases sitting between them. CDR3 region: CASSQDSRHGETQYF. CDR3 bases: TGTGCCAGCAGCCAAGATAGTCGACATGGAGAGACCCAGTACTTC.

This clonotype has ten or more counts. V gene TRBV13 combines with J gene TRBJ1-1; 8 bases agree with TRBD1. CDR1 and CDR2 (germline): PRHDT, FYEKMQ (reference sequence). J was trimmed by 0 bases and V by 1 base; bases with no gene match: 10. This CDR3 spans 18 amino acids. The CDR3 spells CASSLAGGTGGMNTEAFF. In DNA form, the CDR3 reads TGTGCCAGCAGCTTAGCCGGCGGGACAGGTGGCATGAACACTGAAGCTTTCTTT.

This chain connects TRBV5-1 to TRBJ2-3, with 9 bases aligning to TRBD1. Trimming removed 6 bases from V and 2 bases from J; junction bases left unmatched: 13. The CDR3 is 17 residues long. CDR1 and CDR2 from the germline V gene are SGHRS and YFSETQ. This chain's CDR3 is CASKTGQGQGVTDTQYF. CDR3 sequence (DNA): TGCGCCAGCAAGACGGGACAGGGCCAGGGGGTCACAGATACGCAGTATTTT.

This clonotype was observed at least ten times. The V and J genes are TRBV2 and TRBJ2-3; D not certain. The CDR3 is 15 residues long. Deletions cut 6 bases from V and 0 bases from J, with 13 bases between. Germline V gives CDR1 SNHLY, CDR2 FYNNEI. CDR3 loop: CASRNLYSSTDTQYF. As DNA, the CDR3 is TGTGCCAGCAGGAACCTTTACTCTAGCACAGATACGCAGTATTTT. Looking up the rest from reference TRBV2 and TRBJ2-3 gives the full variable domain: EPEVTQTPSHQVTQMGQEVILRCVPISNHLYFYWYRQILGQKVEFLVSFYNNEISEKSEIFDDQFSVERPDGSNFTLKIRSTKLEDSAMYFCASRNLYSSTDTQYFGPGTRLTVL.

This clonotype has a count of ten or more. The rearrangement uses TRBV20-1 and TRBJ2-7; TRBD2 agrees at 9 bases. J was trimmed by 2 bases and V by 5 bases; bases with no gene match: 1. Germline V lookup: CDR1 DFQATT, CDR2 SNEGSKA (reference sequence). This CDR3 spans 12 amino acids. Written as DNA, the CDR3 is TGCAGTGCTCCTAGCGGGGCCTACGAGCAGTACTTC. Encoded protein: CSAPSGAYEQYF.

The chain uses TRBV18 and TRBJ1-6; 8 bases are a match to TRBD1. The CDR3 loop spans 14 amino acids. The J segment lost 7 bases and the V segment lost 6 bases, leaving 5 bases of the junction unmatched. Germline V gives CDR1 KGHSH, CDR2 LQKENI. The CDR3 nucleotides are TGTGCCAGCTCGCCCGACAGGGGCAATTCACCCCTCCACTTT. Its translation: CASSPDRGNSPLHF.

The V call is TRBV19, the J call TRBJ2-7; 8 bases match TRBD1. Germline V lookup: CDR1 LNHDA, CDR2 SQIVND (reference sequence). Trimming took 5 bases from V and 3 from J; bases not matched to a gene: 3. This CDR3 comprises 13 residues. The CDR3 loop reads CASSQQGDYEQYF. The CDR3 bases are TGTGCCAGTAGTCAACAGGGGGACTACGAGCAGTACTTC.

At least ten counts were recorded for this clonotype. This sequence joins TRBV5-8 and TRBJ1-6; D remains ambiguous. The CDR3 sequence is 13 residues long. The V gene lost 0 bases and the J gene lost 7 bases, with 5 bases spanning the gap. Germline values: CDR1 SGHTS, CDR2 YDEGEE. The CDR3 DNA follows: TGTGCCAGCAGCTTGGCAGAGAATTCACCCCTCCACTTT. It translates to CASSLAENSPLHF.

As concerns this clonotype: A much larger clone differs by one base, so this may be a read error. The conserved phenylalanine or tryptophan is not found at the CDR3 terminus, so this likely reflects a read error. V usage is TRBV5-5 and J usage is TRBJ2-3; 14 bases line up with TRBD2. Unmatched junction bases numbered 5, after V lost 4 bases and J lost 4 bases. CDR3 size: 16 residues. In germline, CDR1 is SGHKS, CDR2 YYEKEE (reference sequence). The DNA of the CDR3 is TGTGCCAGCAGCCAGACTAGCGGGGGGGCCCCAGATACGCAGTATTCT. Its translation: CASSQTSGGAPDTQYS.

The chain has TRBV6-4 and TRBJ1-6; 10 bases match TRBD1. V shed 4 bases, J shed 9 bases, and the junction held 12 bases outside the gene matches. This CDR3 has 17 amino acids. CDR1 is MRHNA and CDR2 is SNTAGT in the germline V gene. CDR3 sequence (DNA): TGTGCCAGCAGTGCTCCTAGGGGACAGGGGCGAATTTCACCCCTCCACTTT. Residues: CASSAPRGQGRISPLHF.

At least ten counts were recorded for this clonotype. The gene calls are TRBV5-1 and TRBJ1-4; 7 bases are a match to TRBD1. CDR3 size: 14 residues. The trim removed 4 bases at V and 4 bases at J, leaving 4 bases unmatched. The V gene's germline CDR1 is SGHRS and CDR2 YFSETQ. CDR3: CASSIGQVNEKLFF. The CDR3 DNA reads TGCGCCAGCAGCATCGGACAGGTTAATGAAAAACTGTTTTTT.

The CDR3 sequence: CASSVEWRGEQYF. DNA for the CDR3: TGTGCCAGCAGCGTAGAGTGGCGGGGCGAGCAGTACTTC. The rearrangement uses TRBV9 and TRBJ2-7; D may be TRBD2 (6 bases). This CDR3 has 13 residues. V was clipped by 0 bases and J by 6 bases, with 10 bases between them. The germline gives CDR1 SGDLS, CDR2 YYNGEE.

This clonotype has ten or more counts. The chain recombines TRBV5-1 with TRBJ2-2; 7 bases align to TRBD1. The CDR3 is 15 residues long. The V segment lost 2 bases and the J segment 0 bases; nucleotides outside the gene matches: 1. Germline V gives CDR1 SGHRS, CDR2 YFSETQ. The chain's CDR3 is CASSFDRANTGELFF. CDR3 sequence (DNA): TGCGCCAGCAGCTTCGACAGGGCGAACACCGGGGAGCTGTTTTTT.

A single count supports this clonotype. The rearrangement links TRBV7-3 to TRBJ1-6; tentatively, D is TRBD1 (6 bases). From germline, CDR1 is SGHTA and CDR2 FQGTGA. Trimming took off 2 bases at V and 9 bases at J, with 14 bases between the two ends. The CDR3 length is 15 residues. CDR3: CASSLSPGGPSPLHF. CDR3 in DNA: TGTGCCAGCAGCTTATCTCCGGGGGGCCCTTCACCCCTCCACTTT.

This chain connects TRBV5-1 to TRBJ1-2; 8 bases line up with TRBD1. CDR1 and CDR2 from the germline V gene are SGHRS and YFSETQ. The CDR3 has 18 amino acids. V shed 2 bases, J shed 2 bases, and the junction held 14 bases outside the gene matches. CDR3 sequence (DNA): TGCGCCAGCAGCTTAGGACAGGGCGCGTTGCTCGAAAACTATGGCTACACCTTC. Protein product: CASSLGQGALLENYGYTF. Full variable domain (remainder filled in from reference TRBV5-1 and TRBJ1-2): KAGVTQTPRYLIKTRGQQVTLSCSPISGHRSVSWYQQTPGQGLQFLFEYFSETQRNKGNFPGRFSGRQFSNSRSEMNVSTLELGDSALYLCASSLGQGALLENYGYTFGSGTRLTVV.

This clonotype was counted ten times or more. V gene TRBV18 combines with J gene TRBJ2-7, with 7 bases aligning to TRBD1. The V gene's germline CDR1 is KGHSH and CDR2 LQKENI. Unmatched junction bases numbered 3, after V lost 0 bases and J lost 4 bases. This CDR3 has 14 residues. This CDR3 is CASSPPGGRYEQYF. The DNA for the CDR3 is TGTGCCAGCTCACCACCAGGGGGCAGGTACGAGCAGTACTTC.